These 29 T cell receptor beta chains were all obtained from the same sample, sequenced in a study of blood T cell repertoires in COVID-19. Some clones are missing from TCRdb's copy, which holds only in-frame ones; the method was immunoSEQ multiplex PCR. The data contain about 260,000 clones, approximately 90% of them seen just once; the ten biggest clones take up roughly 0.95%. Sample: PBMCs or T cells enriched from blood (not recorded which). These receptors originate from a middle-aged man who had been exposed to COVID-19.

DNA for the CDR3: TGTGCCAGCAGCTCGGGTGTGCATACTGAAGCTTTCTTT. The encoded protein is CASSSGVHTEAFF. The chain is built from TRBV11-3 and TRBJ1-1; D gene unclear. Germline CDR1 SGHNT, CDR2 YENEEA. The length of the CDR3 is 13 residues. V dropped 4 bases and J dropped 5 bases, with 11 bases sitting between them.

V and J are TRBV28 and TRBJ1-1; maybe TRBD1 (6 bases). The V end was cut by 7 bases, the J end by 1 base, with 16 bases between. The CDR3 is made up of 15 amino acids. Germline CDR1 and CDR2: MDHEN and SYDVKM. CDR3 residues: CASIARGTGNTEAFF. In DNA, the CDR3 is TGTGCCAGCATTGCGAGGGGGACGGGGAACACTGAAGCTTTCTTT.

About this clone itself: Germline and junction disagree at one end, which may indicate a read error. V and J are TRBV7-7 and TRBJ2-5; 7 positions agree with TRBD2. Germline CDR1 reads SSHAT; CDR2 reads FNYEAQ (reference sequence). The CDR3 consists of 16 residues. The CDR3: CASSLGMGGTGETQYF. The CDR3 DNA reads TGTGCTAGCAGCTTAGGAATGGGGGGGACTGGAGAGACCCAGTACTTC.

The chain has TRBV3-1 (or the pseudogene TRBV3-2) and TRBJ2-1; 8 nucleotides agree with TRBD2. J gave up 3 bases and V 4 bases, and 23 bases lay outside the gene matches. The CDR3 covers 21 residues. CDR1 and CDR2 from the germline V gene are LGHDT and YNNKEL (reference sequence). The DNA of the CDR3 is TGTGCCAGCAGCCCCCACAGGCGGAGCGAGACTAGCGCCACGCACTACAATGAGCAGTTCTTC. Encoded protein: CASSPHRRSETSATHYNEQFF.

The rearrangement uses TRBV12-5 and TRBJ1-1; 10 nucleotides match TRBD1. The V gene's germline CDR1 is LGHNT and CDR2 FRNRAP. V trimming: 7 bases; J trimming: 3 bases; junction bases outside the gene matches: 8. The CDR3 sequence is 15 residues long. The chain's CDR3 is CASAFGQGGDTEAFF. As DNA, the CDR3 is TGTGCTAGTGCTTTCGGACAGGGGGGGGACACTGAAGCTTTCTTT.

This clone is a singleton in its sample. This chain joins TRBV28 and TRBJ1-5; TRBD1 matches at 7 bases. The CDR3 is 13 residues long. The ends lost 4 bases at V and 9 bases at J; junction bases unmatched: 6. Germline assignment: CDR1 MDHEN and CDR2 SYDVKM. CDR3 protein: CASSSGTEVPQHF. The CDR3 region has the DNA TGTGCCAGCAGTTCCGGGACAGAAGTGCCCCAGCATTTT.

The table lists this clone with a few counts. The chain has TRBV2 and TRBJ2-7; 8 bases are shared with TRBD1. CDR1 is SNHLY, CDR2 FYNNEI, per germline. V shed 8 bases, J shed 5 bases, and the junction held 11 bases outside the gene matches. This CDR3 is built from 14 residues. The DNA of the CDR3 is TGTGCCAGCGCCGCCCATCGGGGACAGGACGAGCAGTACTTC. Its translation: CASAAHRGQDEQYF.

J is TRBJ2-1 and V is TRBV24-1; the match to TRBD1 covers 9 bases. Trimming took 4 bases from V and 5 from J; bases not matched to a gene: 11. This CDR3 is 17 amino acids long. The germline gives CDR1 KGHDR, CDR2 SFDVKD. Written as DNA, the CDR3 is TGTGCCACCAGTGACCCCTACGGGACAGGGACCCACAATGAGCAGTTCTTC. Protein product: CATSDPYGTGTHNEQFF.

The chain links TRBV5-4 to TRBJ2-2; D not certain. V lost 0 bases and J 1 base, leaving 4 bases between the germline ends. CDR3 length: 14 residues. Germline-derived CDR1 and CDR2 are SGHNT and YYREEE (reference sequence). The CDR3 here is CASSLAGNTGELFF. CDR3 nucleotide sequence: TGTGCCAGCAGCTTGGCCGGGAACACCGGGGAGCTGTTTTTT.

The chain uses TRBV4-2 and TRBJ2-3, with unresolved D. V was cut by 0 bases and J by 6 bases, with 13 bases left in between. This CDR3 comprises 15 residues. Per germline, CDR1 LGHNA and CDR2 YNFKEQ. The CDR3 is CASSQDLGPSDTQYF. In nucleotides, the CDR3 is TGTGCCAGCAGCCAAGATCTGGGCCCCTCGGATACGCAGTATTTT.

The V gene is TRBV9, the J gene TRBJ1-1; possibly TRBD1 for D (6 bases). This CDR3 is built from 14 residues. Germline-derived CDR1 and CDR2 are SGDLS and YYNGEE. With 3 bases removed from V and 2 bases from J, the gap between germline ends came to 11 bases. Here the CDR3 reads CASSEWTVNTEAFF. In DNA form, the CDR3 reads TGTGCCAGCAGCGAATGGACAGTTAACACTGAAGCTTTCTTT. Full variable domain (missing parts from reference TRBV9 and TRBJ1-1): DSGVTQTPKHLITATGQRVTLRCSPRSGDLSVYWYQQSLDQGLQFLIQYYNGEERAKGNILERFSAQQFPDLHSELNLSSLELGDSALYFCASSEWTVNTEAFFGQGTRLTVV.

The chain recombines TRBV14 with TRBJ2-1, with a weak D call TRBD2 (6 bases). V lost 4 bases to trimming and J lost 4 bases, with 8 bases between them. Germline CDR1 reads SGHDN; CDR2 reads FVKESK. The CDR3 runs 13 residues. CDR3 sequence (DNA): TGTGCCAGCAGCCGCGGGATTTACAATGAGCAGTTCTTC. Its protein is CASSRGIYNEQFF.

The rearrangement joins TRBV19 to TRBJ2-5; weak D call: TRBD2 (6 bases). Trimming removed 3 bases from V and 4 bases from J, with 9 bases in between. Germline V gene sequence: CDR1 LNHDA, CDR2 SQIVND (reference sequence). The CDR3 is 13 amino acids. As DNA, the CDR3 is TGTGCCAGTAGTATTGGAGGGAGAGAGACCCAGTACTTC. This translates into CASSIGGRETQYF.

The V call is TRBV4-2, the J call TRBJ2-5; no definite D call. Looked up from germline, CDR1 is LGHNA and CDR2 is YNFKEQ. The CDR3 contains 13 residues. The germline V and J ends were trimmed by 5 bases and 0 bases, with 7 bases remaining between them. CDR3 protein: CASSSRDQETQYF. CDR3 sequence (DNA): TGTGCCAGCAGCAGCCGGGACCAAGAGACCCAGTACTTC.

This chain links TRBV5-1 with TRBJ2-3, with D maybe TRBD2 (6 bases). Trimming took 0 bases from V and 1 from J, leaving 12 bases between them. The CDR3 runs 16 residues. The V gene's germline CDR1 is SGHRS and CDR2 YFSETQ. The CDR3: CASSLGGGGRTDTQYF. The DNA for the CDR3 is TGCGCCAGCAGCTTGGGGGGAGGAGGCCGCACAGATACGCAGTATTTT.

The chain combines TRBV27 with TRBJ2-5; 7 bases fit TRBD1. V lost 5 bases to trimming and J lost 5 bases; unmatched junction nucleotides: 5. Germline CDR1 reads MNHEY; CDR2 reads SMNVEV (reference sequence). This CDR3 contains 13 residues. CDR3 DNA sequence: TGTGCCAGCAGTACTACAGGGGTCGAGACCCAGTACTTC. Residues: CASSTTGVETQYF.

There are a few counts of this clone. The gene calls are TRBV10-3 and TRBJ1-2, with TRBD1 matching 8 bases. J was trimmed by 6 bases and V by 10 bases; bases with no gene match: 7. The CDR3 contains 12 residues. From germline, CDR1 is ENHRY and CDR2 SYGVKD. The chain's CDR3 is CATIGQGDGYTF. The CDR3 DNA reads TGTGCCACAATCGGACAGGGTGATGGCTACACCTTC.

CDR3 DNA sequence: TGCGCCAGCAGCCACAACAGGGGAATGAACACTGAAGCTTTCTTT. Its protein is CASSHNRGMNTEAFF. The chain is built from TRBV4-1 and TRBJ1-1, with 7 bases identical to TRBD1. V shed 3 bases and J 0 bases; nucleotides not matched to a gene: 4. From germline, CDR1 is MGHRA and CDR2 YSYEKL. CDR3 length: 15 amino acids.

This rearrangement joins TRBV30 to TRBJ1-2, with no clear D. Trimming pared 4 bases from V and 4 bases from J, leaving 7 bases between. The CDR3 runs to 11 residues. Germline CDR1 is GTSNPN and CDR2 is SVGIG (reference sequence). CDR3 DNA: TGTGCCTGGACCCCGGGCTATGGCTACACCTTC. Its translation is CAWTPGYGYTF.

This clone occurred once. This chain uses TRBV9 with TRBJ2-3; D is unresolved. There are 16 residues in the CDR3. Germline CDR1 is SGDLS and CDR2 is YYNGEE. V was clipped by 0 bases and J by 2 bases, with 13 bases between them. As DNA, the CDR3 is TGTGCCAGCAGCGTAGAAGGCGGTGGGTACACAGATACGCAGTATTTT. Translation gives CASSVEGGGYTDTQYF. The full variable domain, in which reference TRBV9 and TRBJ2-3 provide the parts outside the CDR3, is DSGVTQTPKHLITATGQRVTLRCSPRSGDLSVYWYQQSLDQGLQFLIQYYNGEERAKGNILERFSAQQFPDLHSELNLSSLELGDSALYFCASSVEGGGYTDTQYFGPGTRLTVL.

The rearrangement uses TRBV5-5 and TRBJ2-3; weak D call: TRBD1 (5 bases). CDR1 SGHKS and CDR2 YYEKEE come from the germline V gene (reference sequence). This CDR3 has 16 residues. V was shortened by 6 bases and J by 0 bases, with 17 bases between the two germline ends. CDR3 DNA: TGTGCCAGCACCTTCTTAGGGGATTACAGCACAGATACGCAGTATTTT. Residues: CASTFLGDYSTDTQYF.

V usage is TRBV28 and J usage is TRBJ1-6; TRBD1 is a possible D gene (5 bases). The CDR3 is 11 residues long. Germline V gene lookup returns CDR1 MDHEN and CDR2 SYDVKM. V shed 3 bases and J shed 12 bases, with 6 bases lying between them. CDR3 amino acids: CASSLTEPLHF. CDR3 coding DNA: TGTGCCAGCAGTTTGACAGAACCCCTCCACTTT.

J is TRBJ1-6 and V is TRBV30, with 7 bases fitting TRBD1. With V trimmed by 3 bases and J by 14 bases, 10 bases remained unmatched. Germline CDR1 reads GTSNPN; CDR2 reads SVGIG (reference sequence). The CDR3 runs 13 residues. CDR3 nucleotide sequence: TGTGCCTGGAGCGAGCACCCGACAGGGACCCTCCACTTT. Amino acids: CAWSEHPTGTLHF.

V and J are TRBV27 and TRBJ1-5, with 7 bases fitting TRBD1. V lost 6 bases and J lost 0; bases outside the gene matches: 5. The germline V gene encodes CDR1 MNHEY and CDR2 SMNVEV (reference sequence). The CDR3 loop spans 15 amino acids. For the CDR3, the DNA is TGTGCCAGCAGACAGGGGCTCTATAGCAATCAGCCCCAGCATTTT. This gives the protein CASRQGLYSNQPQHF.

The CDR3 loop reads CASSLPGGNFMAEAFF. Here the CDR3 DNA reads TGTGCCAGCAGCTTACCGGGGGGCAATTTTATGGCTGAAGCTTTCTTT. This chain uses TRBV5-6 with TRBJ1-1, with D maybe TRBD1 (6 bases). The germline V gene has CDR1 SGHDT and CDR2 YYEEEE. CDR3 length: 16 amino acids. V gave up 2 bases and J gave up 6 bases, with 20 bases separating them.

The gene calls are TRBV28 and TRBJ1-1, with D possibly matching TRBD1 (6 bases). Germline CDR1 reads MDHEN; CDR2 reads SYDVKM. This CDR3 is 14 amino acids long. Between the trimmed V and J ends, which lost 4 bases and 1 base, there was a span of 10 bases. Written as DNA, the CDR3 is TGTGCCAGCAGTTACGCGACAGGGAACACTGAAGCTTTCTTT. Translating it yields CASSYATGNTEAFF.

The chain is built from TRBV2 and TRBJ2-3, with 8 bases fitting TRBD1. Germline trimming cut 5 bases from V and 2 bases from J; bases unmatched to any gene: 12. The CDR3 extends over 17 amino acids. Germline-derived CDR1 and CDR2 are SNHLY and FYNNEI. CDR3 nucleotide sequence: TGTGCCAGCAGTCCCGCCGCAGGGGGCGATAACACAGATACGCAGTATTTT. Translation: CASSPAAGGDNTDTQYF.

This clone was recorded once. This chain joins TRBV28 and TRBJ1-2; perhaps TRBD1 as D (6 bases). CDR1 and CDR2 from the germline V gene are MDHEN and SYDVKM. The CDR3 totals 12 residues. The ends were cut back, 5 bases at V and 7 bases at J, with 11 bases in the middle. CDR3 DNA: TGTGCCAGCAGTGGGGGGGACACTGGCTACACCTTC. This gives the protein CASSGGDTGYTF.

This clone was observed a single time. The J gene is TRBJ2-1, the V gene TRBV4-2; 8 nucleotides align to TRBD1. This CDR3 contains 15 residues. V trimming: 2 bases; J trimming: 5 bases; junction bases outside the gene matches: 5. Germline V gene data show CDR1 as LGHNA and CDR2 as YNFKEQ. CDR3 sequence (DNA): TGTGCCAGCAGCCAAACAGGGGGTAATAACAATGAGCAGTTCTTC. Encoded protein: CASSQTGGNNNEQFF.